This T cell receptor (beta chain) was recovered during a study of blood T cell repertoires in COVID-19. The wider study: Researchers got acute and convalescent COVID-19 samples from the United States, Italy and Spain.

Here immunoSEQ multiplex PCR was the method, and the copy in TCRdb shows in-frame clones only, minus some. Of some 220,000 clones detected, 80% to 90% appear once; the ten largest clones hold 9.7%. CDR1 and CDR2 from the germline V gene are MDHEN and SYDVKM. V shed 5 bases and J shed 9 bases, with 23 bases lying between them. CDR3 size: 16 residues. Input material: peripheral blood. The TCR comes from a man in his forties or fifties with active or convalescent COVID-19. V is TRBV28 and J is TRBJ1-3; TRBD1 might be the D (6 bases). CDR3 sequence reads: CASSTERTVLLGTIYF. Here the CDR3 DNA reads TGTGCCAGCAGTACGGAAAGGACAGTCTTGTTGGGCACCATATATTTT.